This T cell receptor (beta chain) was documented in a study of cytomegalovirus exposure and HLA in healthy donors. Findings and limits, study-wide: An analysis that was carried out later associated some 17,000 TCR beta sequences with HLA alleles at 0.05 false discovery rate. The study put some 150 TCR beta chains on its list as cytomegalovirus-associated.

The PCR had 60 Vbeta and 13 Jbeta primers. Authors' data handling: The authors later counted roughly 76 million unique TCR beta chains, some 9.9 million of them shared. Generated by immunoSEQ multiplex PCR, the TCRdb table keeps only in-frame clones and is missing some. That table is the source of V, J and clone size, and D and trimming were worked out from the DNA. The table includes approximately 120,000 clones, under 80% detected once. Turning to this clone: Its antigen remains unknown.

This CDR3 is built from 12 residues. Trimming stripped 1 base from V and 6 bases from J, with 4 bases between. Germline assignment: CDR1 SGHTA and CDR2 FQGNSA. The receptor's source is a woman aged 55-69 years in good health and CMV-seropositive. The sequenced material came from PBMCs. The chain recombines TRBV7-2 with TRBJ1-5, with D uncertain. The CDR3 nucleotides are TGTGCCAGCAGCTTAGACAGTCAGCCCCAGCATTTT. It yields the protein CASSLDSQPQHF.